The 26 T cell receptor beta chains reported below all come from one sample, sequenced in a study of blood T cells in healthy people across ages (dated by TCRdb to the mid-2010s). Libraries were built with 5' RACE. The sample was run on an Illumina HiSeq 2500. The second PCR ran for roughly 6 to 11 cycles and used a J-beta primer mix along with a sample-barcoded 5' primer. TCRdb passed the public sequencing reads through fastp at Q25 and MiXCR, retaining productive beta sequences. Rows with a matching CDR3 protein are joined into one entry that keeps the most common DNA and genes. The sample data list over a million distinct CDR3 sequences, and roughly 64% of these were observed just once. The biggest ten clones account for under 8.5% of the sample. Material: blood. These receptors were collected from a man between 18 and 29 years old in good health.

This clonotype showed up just a few times. The CDR3 here is CATHLAGGGVEQFF. CDR3 bases: TGTGCCACTCACTTAGCGGGAGGTGGTGTTGAGCAGTTCTTC. The rearrangement links TRBV7-2 to TRBJ2-1; TRBD2 agrees at 10 bases. Trimming at V came to 10 bases and at J to 9 bases, leaving 12 bases not matched to a gene. The CDR3 covers 14 residues. Germline CDR1 SGHTA, CDR2 FQGNSA.

The chain employs TRBV2 and TRBJ2-6, with 9 bases identical to TRBD1. The germline V gene encodes CDR1 SNHLY and CDR2 FYNNEI. J gave up 2 bases and V 4 bases, and 12 bases lay outside the gene matches. The CDR3 is 19 residues long. In DNA, the CDR3 is TGTGCCAGCAGTGGCCCTACTGGACAGGGGATGGCTGGGGCCAACGTCCTGACTTTC. Protein product: CASSGPTGQGMAGANVLTF.

This clonotype came up a few times. The V and J genes are TRBV6-5 and TRBJ2-6; TRBD2 is a possible D gene (5 bases). This CDR3 comprises 15 residues. V was clipped by 8 bases and J by 0 bases, with 11 bases between them. Germline V gene lookup returns CDR1 MNHEY and CDR2 SVGAGI. The CDR3 protein is CASWGVTSGANVLTF. In DNA form, the CDR3 reads TGTGCCAGCTGGGGAGTGACCTCTGGGGCCAACGTCCTGACTTTC.

This clonotype turned up a few times. The gene calls are TRBV27 and TRBJ2-3; TRBD2 might be the D (5 bases). This CDR3 region has 13 residues. Germline CDR1 MNHEY, CDR2 SMNVEV (reference sequence). Trimming shortened V by 6 bases and J by 9 bases, and 16 bases separated the two germline ends. This chain's CDR3 is CASSSRPSGTQYF. The CDR3 DNA reads as TGTGCCAGCAGCTCTAGACCGTCGGGAACGCAGTATTTT.

This clonotype has just a few counts. The chain recombines TRBV6-5 with TRBJ2-2; TRBD2 aligns across 7 bases. The V segment lost 6 bases and the J segment 1 base; nucleotides outside the gene matches: 5. The CDR3 is made up of 15 amino acids. The germline gives CDR1 MNHEY, CDR2 SVGAGI. The CDR3 loop reads CASSRDYQNTGELFF. The CDR3 coding sequence is TGTGCCAGCAGCCGGGACTACCAGAACACCGGGGAGCTGTTTTTT.

This clonotype was seen only a few times. The chain recombines TRBV27 with TRBJ2-1; D uncertain. Trimming pared 2 bases from V and 5 bases from J, leaving 10 bases between. Germline V gene lookup returns CDR1 MNHEY and CDR2 SMNVEV (reference sequence). The length of the CDR3 is 14 residues. The CDR3 loop reads CASSLIVGNNEQFF. The CDR3 DNA follows: TGTGCCAGCAGTTTAATAGTTGGGAACAATGAGCAGTTCTTC.

This clonotype was recorded at least ten times. The germline gene is not matched at one end of the junction; a read error may be the cause. The V and J genes are TRBV5-1 and TRBJ2-1; D not resolved. The CDR3 is 13 residues long. From germline, CDR1 is SGHRS and CDR2 YFSETQ. The chain's CDR3 is CASSVDSYNEQFF. CDR3 nucleotide sequence: TGTGCCAGCAGTGTCGACTCCTACAATGAGCAGTTCTTC.

The chain carries TRBV10-3 and TRBJ1-3; weak D call: TRBD1 (6 bases). Looked up from germline, CDR1 is ENHRY and CDR2 is SYGVKD. The V end lost 4 bases, the J end lost 0 bases, and 7 bases lay between the germline ends. The CDR3 consists of 14 residues. CDR3 protein: CAISADSSGNTIYF. CDR3 in DNA: TGTGCCATCAGTGCGGACAGCTCTGGAAACACCATATATTTT.

This clonotype was detected many times. The chain uses TRBV28 and TRBJ2-5, with 8 bases aligning to TRBD1. V gave up 10 bases and J gave up 2 bases; unmatched junction bases: 9. The CDR3 extends over 14 amino acids. Germline loops: CDR1 MDHEN, CDR2 SYDVKM. As DNA, the CDR3 is TGTGCCACCTTAGGACAGGGCTGGCAAGAGACCCAGTACTTC. This sequence encodes CATLGQGWQETQYF.

This chain connects TRBV27 to TRBJ2-3; 11 nucleotides align to TRBD2. The CDR3 runs 17 residues. V trimming: 2 bases; J trimming: 4 bases; junction bases outside the gene matches: 8. Germline V CDR1 and CDR2: MNHEY, SMNVEV (reference sequence). CDR3: CASSLSLAGGGADTQYF. The CDR3 nucleotides read TGTGCCAGCAGTTTAAGTCTAGCGGGGGGCGGCGCAGATACGCAGTATTTT.

The chain carries TRBV29-1 and TRBJ2-7, with 13 bases identical to TRBD2. The germline V gene encodes CDR1 SQVTM and CDR2 ANQGSEA. The J segment lost 6 bases and the V segment lost 7 bases, leaving 6 bases of the junction unmatched. The CDR3 sequence is 13 residues long. In DNA, the CDR3 is TGCAGCGGACGACTAGCGGGAGGACGCGAGCAGTACTTC. Amino acids: CSGRLAGGREQYF.

J is TRBJ1-2 and V is TRBV7-9; 11 positions match TRBD1. The CDR3 totals 14 residues. The trim removed 5 bases at V and 7 bases at J, leaving 6 bases unmatched. Germline V CDR1 and CDR2: SEHNR, FQNEAQ (reference sequence). For the CDR3, the DNA is TGTGCCAGCAGCCAACCGGACAGGGGGCTTGGCTACACCTTC. Translation gives CASSQPDRGLGYTF.

The chain uses TRBV25-1 and TRBJ2-7, with D unresolved. Per the germline V gene, CDR1 is MGHDK and CDR2 is SYGVNS. CDR3 length: 11 residues. V was cut by 6 bases and J by 6 bases, with 9 bases left in between. The CDR3 DNA reads as TGTGCCAGCAGGGGTCTCGGCGAGCAGTACTTC. Its protein is CASRGLGEQYF.

The sample holds a few counts of this clonotype. CDR3 region: CASSPYRENEEQYF. DNA of the CDR3: TGTGCCAGCAGTCCTTACAGGGAAAATGAAGAGCAGTACTTC. This chain joins TRBV28 and TRBJ2-7, with D possibly being TRBD1 (6 bases). Germline V lookup: CDR1 MDHEN, CDR2 SYDVKM. This CDR3 is 14 amino acids long. Between the trimmed V and J ends, which lost 5 bases and 7 bases, there was a span of 18 bases.

The chain has TRBV15 and TRBJ2-4; possible D gene TRBD2, 6 bases. The end of the DNA is better explained by TRBJ2-5, so the J call may be wrong. This CDR3 spans 15 amino acids. Germline V gene lookup returns CDR1 LNHNV and CDR2 YYDKDF (reference sequence). CDR3: CATSRDGSEQETQYF. CDR3 nucleotide sequence: TGTGCCACCAGCAGAGACGGGAGTGAACAAGAGACCCAGTACTTC.

On this clonotype itself: Relative to the germline gene, one junction end is altered; a read error may explain this. In DNA, the CDR3 is TGTGCCAGCAGTTTACTACCGGCGGGAGGTACCTACAATGGGCAGTTCTTC. Translation: CASSLLPAGGTYNGQFF. The J gene is TRBJ2-1, the V gene TRBV27; 8 nucleotides agree with TRBD2. CDR1 MNHEY and CDR2 SMNVEV come from the germline V gene (reference sequence). This CDR3 spans 17 amino acids.

The chain recombines TRBV29-1 with TRBJ2-7, with D unresolved. There are 12 residues in the CDR3. Trimming pared 4 bases from V and 4 bases from J, leaving 11 bases between. Germline V gene data show CDR1 as SQVTM and CDR2 as ANQGSEA. CDR3 in DNA: TGCAGCGTTGCATTAGGTTCTTACGAGCAGTACTTC. Amino acid sequence: CSVALGSYEQYF.

The chain carries TRBV20-1 and TRBJ2-1; D is unresolved. In germline, CDR1 is DFQATT, CDR2 SNEGSKA (reference sequence). The V gene lost 5 bases and the J gene lost 3 bases, with 20 bases spanning the gap. The length of the CDR3 is 16 residues. CDR3 DNA sequence: TGCAGTGCTCTACCCCTAAAAAGCTCCTACTACAATGAGCAGTTCTTC. Residues: CSALPLKSSYYNEQFF.

The chain employs TRBV7-2 and TRBJ2-6, with 7 bases matching TRBD2. Germline-derived CDR1 and CDR2 are SGHTA and FQGNSA. The CDR3 consists of 18 residues. The V gene end was trimmed by 2 bases and the J gene end by 1 base; junction bases not matched to a gene: 8. The DNA for the CDR3 is TGTGCCAGCAGCTTACTCCTAGCGGCGCTTTCTGGGGCCAACGTCCTGACTTTC. Translation: CASSLLLAALSGANVLTF.

This clonotype was counted a few times. The J gene is TRBJ1-6, the V gene TRBV11-3; perhaps TRBD1 as D (5 bases). The CDR3 runs 14 residues. Per the germline V gene, CDR1 is SGHNT and CDR2 is YENEEA. Trimming took 0 bases from V and 8 from J, leaving 8 bases between them. The CDR3 sequence is CASSLEGQDSPLHF. CDR3 in DNA: TGTGCCAGCAGCTTAGAGGGGCAGGATTCACCCCTCCACTTT.

This clonotype occurred a few times. The genes are TRBV7-9 and TRBJ1-2; a weak D match, TRBD1 (5 bases). The CDR3 totals 15 residues. Germline CDR1 reads SEHNR; CDR2 reads FQNEAQ (reference sequence). Trimming removed 8 bases from V and 8 bases from J, with 24 bases in between. The CDR3 reads CASSASDRGLKGYTF. The CDR3 bases are TGTGCCAGCTCAGCTTCCGATCGGGGCCTGAAAGGCTACACCTTC.

The chain employs TRBV4-1 and TRBJ1-1; D might be TRBD1 (5 bases). Trimming stripped 3 bases from V and 1 base from J, with 9 bases between. Germline lookup yields CDR1 MGHRA and CDR2 YSYEKL. This CDR3 has 14 amino acids. The CDR3: CASSHGQWNTEAFF. CDR3 DNA: TGCGCCAGCAGCCATGGACAATGGAACACTGAAGCTTTCTTT.

This sequence joins TRBV6-5 and TRBJ2-4; 8 bases are shared with TRBD2. This CDR3 comprises 12 residues. CDR1 and CDR2 from the germline V gene are MNHEY and SVGAGI. Trimming at V came to 8 bases and at J to 5 bases, leaving 2 bases not matched to a gene. In DNA, the CDR3 is TGTGCCAGCGGGACTAGTCAAAACATTCAGTACTTC. Its translation is CASGTSQNIQYF.

This sequence joins TRBV9 and TRBJ2-6; 7 bases are shared with TRBD1. CDR1 is SGDLS, CDR2 YYNGEE, per germline. There are 13 residues in the CDR3. With 3 bases clipped from V and 10 bases from J, the junction kept 4 bases outside the gene matches. CDR3 sequence reads: CASSGDRRNVLTF. The CDR3 coding sequence is TGTGCCAGCAGCGGGGACAGAAGAAACGTCCTGACTTTC. The full variable domain, its missing parts supplied by reference TRBV9 and TRBJ2-6, is DSGVTQTPKHLITATGQRVTLRCSPRSGDLSVYWYQQSLDQGLQFLIQYYNGEERAKGNILERFSAQQFPDLHSELNLSSLELGDSALYFCASSGDRRNVLTFGAGSRLTVL.

Details on this clonotype: Relative to the germline gene, one junction end is altered; a read error may explain this. J is TRBJ2-4 and V is TRBV28, with a weak D call TRBD1 (6 bases). Germline CDR1 is MDHEN and CDR2 is SYDVKM. The CDR3 has 18 residues. CDR3 nucleotides: TGTGCCAGCAGTTCCCCGGACAGCTCTGTAGTGGCCAAAGACATTCAGTACTTC. Its protein product is CASSSPDSSVVAKDIQYF.

This clonotype occurred a few times. The V gene is TRBV7-2, the J gene TRBJ2-7, with D possibly TRBD1 on 6 matching bases. The CDR3 consists of 16 residues. Germline V gene data show CDR1 as SGHTA and CDR2 as FQGNSA. V lost 1 base to trimming and J lost 4 bases, with 17 bases between them. Here the CDR3 DNA reads TGTGCCAGCAGCTTAGGCGGTCTGAGGGGGATATACGAGCAGTACTTC. Its protein product is CASSLGGLRGIYEQYF.